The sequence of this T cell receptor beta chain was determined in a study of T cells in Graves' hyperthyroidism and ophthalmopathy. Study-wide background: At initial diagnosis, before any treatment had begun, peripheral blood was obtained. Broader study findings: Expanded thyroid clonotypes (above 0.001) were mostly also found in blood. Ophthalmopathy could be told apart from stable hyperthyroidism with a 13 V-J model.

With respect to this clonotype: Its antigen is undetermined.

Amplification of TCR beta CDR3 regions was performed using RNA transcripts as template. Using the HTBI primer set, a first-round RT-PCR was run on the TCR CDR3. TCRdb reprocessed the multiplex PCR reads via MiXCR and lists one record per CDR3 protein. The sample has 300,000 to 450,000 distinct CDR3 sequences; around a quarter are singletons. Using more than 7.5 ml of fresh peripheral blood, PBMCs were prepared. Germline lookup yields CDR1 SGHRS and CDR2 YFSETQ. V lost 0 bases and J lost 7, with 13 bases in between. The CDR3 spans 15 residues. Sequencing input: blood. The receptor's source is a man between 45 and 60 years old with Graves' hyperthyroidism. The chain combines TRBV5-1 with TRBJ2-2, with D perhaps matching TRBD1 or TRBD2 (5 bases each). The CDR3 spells CASSLGAGTVGELFF. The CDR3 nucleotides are TGCGCCAGCAGCTTGGGTGCCGGGACGGTCGGGGAGCTGTTTTTT.